This TCR beta chain originates from a study of OX40 agonist ivuxolimab in advanced cancers. For context, the study as a whole: Ivuxolimab was an agonistic, fully human IgG2 monoclonal antibody directed against OX40 (CD134), a costimulatory receptor. In the dose-escalation cohort, 75% to 85% of patients were male, and the mean age was around 60 years with a range of roughly 20 to 85. The point of sequencing TCRbeta in the periphery was to test whether ivuxolimab changed TCR sequence diversity and drove clonal T-cell expansion. Partial responses occurred in three dose-escalation patients, of whom one had hepatocellular carcinoma and two had cutaneous melanoma. Intravenous ivuxolimab was administered to patients every 2 weeks at six dose levels: 0.01, 0.1, 0.3, 1.5, 3 and 10 mg/kg. Patients were allowed to have had prior anti-PD-1, anti-PD-L1 or anti-CTLA-4 therapy, and around 40% of the dose-escalation patients had previously received checkpoint inhibitors. The paper covers the monotherapy dose-escalation part of the phase I ivuxolimab trial, which included N = 52 patients. Of the 50 or so patients in dose escalation, about 20 had hepatocellular carcinoma, around 15 had melanoma, 9 had renal cell carcinoma and 9 had head and neck cancer.

The paper's findings and limits, for the study overall: At doses of 0.1 to 3.0 mg/kg, clonal expansion of both CD4+ and CD8+ T cells in blood was seen between baseline and week 6. In the 0.1-3.0 mg/kg groups, partial responders had among the lowest normalized peripheral clonal expansion, particularly in CD8+ T cells. Low levels of normalized T-cell clonal expansion were also seen in some patients who did not respond. The antigen specificity of the peripheral T cells that underwent clonal expansion was not determined. After ivuxolimab, more expanded clones were found on average in CD8+ T cells than in CD4+ T cells.

Genomic DNA was isolated from the sorted cells so that the TCRbeta CDR3 region could be sequenced. The immunoSEQ Assay was used to sequence the TCRbeta CDR3 regions. Entries here come from immuneACCESS through TCRdb and include only in-frame sequences with V and J called. Some clones fail to appear in such tables; in the studies checked, an unresolved V gene covers under half of the shortfall, and the cause of the remainder is unknown. This sample comprises over 85,000 clones, roughly nine tenths of them detected only once. 0.27% of the sample comes from the top ten. The CDR3 has 14 amino acids, counting the end cysteine and phenylalanine. CDR3 DNA only is kept here, 42 bases in frame from base 1. CDR1 and CDR2 are read off the germline V gene as SGHAT and FQNNGV. A distance of 13 bases separates the germline ends of V and J, which lose 1 base and 6 bases respectively. Patients with a history of autoimmune disease or receiving systemic immunosuppression were excluded from the trial. Peripheral blood for TCR sequencing was collected from all dose cohorts at baseline, on cycle 4 day 1, and on cycle 7 day 1. The samples were taken from a phase I, first-in-human, multicenter, open-label dose-escalation trial of ivuxolimab. Adults with locally advanced or metastatic head and neck squamous cell, hepatocellular, melanoma or renal cell carcinoma were enrolled in the trial. CD4+ and CD8+ T cells were sorted separately from peripheral blood before TCR sequencing.

For this clone: Its recognized antigen is unknown. The record has no base qualities; no much larger clone is one base away.

Recombination joined TRBV11-2 with TRBJ2-7; matching of 6 bases hints at TRBD1 as the D gene. The material was CD4+ or CD8+ T cells sorted from blood, obtained in a trial of the OX40 agonist ivuxolimab. This sequence was found in an adult with an advanced solid tumor such as melanoma, head and neck, liver or kidney cancer. The DNA reads as follows: TGTGCCAGCAGCTTAGGGCGGACAGCCCTCGAGCAGTACTTC. It is translated as CASSLGRTALEQYF.